A selection of T cell receptor beta chains follows, all from one sample in a study of cytomegalovirus exposure and HLA in healthy donors. The table came from immunoSEQ multiplex PCR; TCRdb's copy has only in-frame clones and leaves some out. This sample yields around 85,000 clones, of which less than 85% are seen a single time; around 3.9% belongs to the top ten. The sample consisted of PBMCs. These receptors came from a man in his 60s in good health and CMV-seronegative. The CDR3 runs from the conserved cysteine through the conserved F or W. D genes are given only for firm matches. A clone size is listed for some rows: how often the clone was seen (once, few, many), or a class if it is expanded.

abundance	v_gene	j_gene	d_gene	CDR3nt	CDR3aa
few	TRBV29-1	TRBJ2-7	TRBD1	TGCAGCGTTGAAACAGGGGTGGTGAGGGAGCAGTACTTC	CSVETGVVREQYF
-	TRBV6-5	TRBJ2-2	TRBD2	TGTGCCAGCAGCCCCGGGGGGACCGGGGAGCTGTTTTTT	CASSPGGTGELFF
few	TRBV6-5	TRBJ1-5	TRBD1	TGTGCCAGCAGAAAACAGGGGTTGGGGGATCAGCCCCAGCATTTT	CASRKQGLGDQPQHF
once	TRBV12-5	TRBJ2-2	-	TGTGCTAGTGGTCCCCCTCGGGACTTCGGCGGGGAGCTGTTTTTT	CASGPPRDFGGELFF
-	TRBV6-5	TRBJ1-2	-	TGTGCCAGCAGTATACAGGGAGAGGGCTACACCTTC	CASSIQGEGYTF
-	TRBV5-8	TRBJ2-6	TRBD2	TGTGCCAGCAGCCCCCGGGAGGGGCCGGGGGCCAACGTCCTGACTTTC	CASSPREGPGANVLTF
once	TRBV5-1	TRBJ2-2	TRBD1	TGCGCCAGCAGCTTTCCCACAGGGGGCAGCGCCGGGGAGCTGTTTTTT	CASSFPTGGSAGELFF
-	TRBV10-2	TRBJ1-3	TRBD1	TGCGCCAGCAGCGCGGGACAGGTTTCTGGAAACACCATATATTTT	CASSAGQVSGNTIYF
-	TRBV21-1	TRBJ2-4	-	TGTGCCAGCAGCAAATCCTGGGGATGGGGCCCAAAAAACATTCAGTACTTC	CASSKSWGWGPKNIQYF
-	TRBV11-2	TRBJ2-7	-	TGTGCCAGCAGCTTAGAGGACAGCATCACCTCCTACGAGCAGTACTTC	CASSLEDSITSYEQYF
-	TRBV5-1	TRBJ1-4	-	TGCGCCAGCAGCTTAGGACAGCGGTGGGAAAAACTGTTTTTT	CASSLGQRWEKLFF
few	TRBV7-8	TRBJ1-5	-	TGTGCCAGCCGGGGGGGTAGCAATCAGCCCCAGCATTTT	CASRGGSNQPQHF
medium-sized	TRBV29-1	TRBJ1-1	-	TGCAGCTCAAAAAGTGGCATCACTGAAGCTTTCTTT	CSSKSGITEAFF
-	TRBV19	TRBJ1-1	TRBD1	TGTGCCAGTAGTACCCCAAGGACAGGTAACACTGAAGCTTTCTTT	CASSTPRTGNTEAFF
few	TRBV7-2	TRBJ1-1	-	TGTGCCAGCAGACTACGAGGGTTAGCTTTCTTT	CASRLRGLAFF
-	TRBV13	TRBJ1-1	TRBD1	TGTGCCAGCAGCGGCCCGACAGGGGAGAACACTGAAGCTTTCTTT	CASSGPTGENTEAFF
-	TRBV5-1	TRBJ2-7	TRBD1	TGCGCCAGCAGCGCGGACAGGAGAACCTACGAGCAGTACTTC	CASSADRRTYEQYF
-	TRBV2	TRBJ2-1	TRBD2	TGTGCCAGCAGTCCTACTAGCGTATCCTACAATGAGCAGTTCTTC	CASSPTSVSYNEQFF
once	TRBV13	TRBJ2-1	TRBD1	TGTGCCAGCAGCTTTTCAGGGGGTGAGCAGTTCTTC	CASSFSGGEQFF
-	TRBV27	TRBJ2-5	TRBD2	TGTGCCAGCAGTGTACCGACTAGCGGGGGGGCAAAGACCCAGTACTTC	CASSVPTSGGAKTQYF
-	TRBV6-5	TRBJ1-2	-	TGTGCCAGCAGTAGGGGCGGCGCGGATGGCTACACCTTC	CASSRGGADGYTF
few	TRBV19	TRBJ1-4	TRBD1	TGTGCCAGTAACGACAGGGGGATTGATGAAAAACTGTTTTTT	CASNDRGIDEKLFF
-	TRBV9	TRBJ2-7	TRBD2	TGTGCCAGCAGCGGGTCAAGCGGGGGGGGAAGCGAGCAGTACTTC	CASSGSSGGGSEQYF
once	TRBV2	TRBJ2-5	-	TGTGCCAGCAGTAAACAGGGAGGGGGGGCCCAAGAGACCCAGTACTTC	CASSKQGGGAQETQYF
-	TRBV18	TRBJ1-4	-	TGTGCCAGCTCACTGAAACCGACTGCAACTAATGAAAAACTGTTTTTT	CASSLKPTATNEKLFF
-	TRBV5-4	TRBJ2-1	-	TGTGCCAGCAGCTTCGGGGGACATGAGCAGTTCTTC	CASSFGGHEQFF
-	TRBV10-3	TRBJ1-6	-	TGTGCCATCAGTGAGTACGACACGGCGCAATATAATTCACCCCTCCACTTT	CAISEYDTAQYNSPLHF
-	TRBV4-1	TRBJ2-5	TRBD2	TGCGCCAGCAGCCAAGACGGCCGGACTAGCGGGGGGGGTACCCAGTACTTC	CASSQDGRTSGGGTQYF
-	TRBV7-9	TRBJ2-5	TRBD2	TGTGCCAGCAGCTTAAGGCTAGCGGTGTACCAAGAGACCCAGTACTTC	CASSLRLAVYQETQYF
once	TRBV9	TRBJ1-2	TRBD1	TGTGCCAGCAGCGGCGACAGGGCTCAGGCATTC	CASSGDRAQAF
few	TRBV5-6	TRBJ2-7	TRBD1	TGTGCCAGCAGCTTGGGGGGACAGGGCTCCTACGAGCAGTACTTC	CASSLGGQGSYEQYF
-	TRBV15	TRBJ2-7	-	TGTGCCACCAGCAGCTCGAGGCGATCCGAGCAGTACTTC	CATSSSRRSEQYF
-	TRBV7-6	TRBJ2-1	TRBD2	TGTGCCAGCAGCTTAACAGCGCGGGGGTACAATGAGCAGTTCTTC	CASSLTARGYNEQFF
few	TRBV5-1	TRBJ1-2	-	TGCGCCAGCAGCTTGGCCCGAGGAGGGAACTATGGCTACACCTTC	CASSLARGGNYGYTF
-	TRBV11-2	TRBJ2-5	-	TGTGCCAGTCAGACATCCCAGTACCAAGAGACCCAGTACTTC	CASQTSQYQETQYF
few	TRBV28	TRBJ2-3	-	TGTGCCAGCAGGGGGGGACAGAGCACAGATACGCAGTATTTT	CASRGGQSTDTQYF
-	TRBV7-9	TRBJ2-1	TRBD2	TGTGCCAGCAGCGGGAGCGGGGGGGCCCACAATGAGCAGTTCTTC	CASSGSGGAHNEQFF
-	TRBV4-1	TRBJ2-2	-	TGCGCCAGCAGCCAACGGAACACCGGGGAGCTGTTTTTT	CASSQRNTGELFF
-	TRBV27	TRBJ1-1	TRBD1	TGTGCCAGCACCCGACAGGGGGCGCGGGTTCTCACTGAAGCTTTCTTT	CASTRQGARVLTEAFF
-	TRBV5-6	TRBJ2-3	TRBD2	TGTGCCAGCAGCGGACTAGCGGGAATAAGCACAGATACGCAGTATTTT	CASSGLAGISTDTQYF
-	TRBV6-1	TRBJ1-3	-	TGTGCCAGCAGTGAATGGGCGTCGACTGGAAACACCATATATTTT	CASSEWASTGNTIYF
few	TRBV6-1	TRBJ1-1	-	TGTGCCAGCAGTGTGACCGGGACACCCAAAGCTTTCTTT	CASSVTGTPKAFF
-	TRBV5-1	TRBJ2-7	TRBD1	TGCGCCAGCAGCGGAGGGGATATGACAGGGGAACTTTACGAGCAGTACTTC	CASSGGDMTGELYEQYF
-	TRBV29-1	TRBJ1-1	-	TGCAGCGTTGCCCGAGGTCCGTTCGCAGCTTTCTTT	CSVARGPFAAFF
-	TRBV19	TRBJ2-7	-	TGTGCCAGTAGTATAGATGGGACAAGACCCTCCTACGAGCAGTACTTC	CASSIDGTRPSYEQYF
-	TRBV5-4	TRBJ1-3	-	TGTGCCAGCAGCCAGACAGCCGGGAACACCATATATTTT	CASSQTAGNTIYF
-	TRBV7-2	TRBJ1-2	-	TGTGCCAGCAAGACGGGACAACCAGCTAACTATGGCTACACCTTC	CASKTGQPANYGYTF
-	TRBV6-5	TRBJ2-7	TRBD1	TGTGCCAGCACCAAAGGGGGACAGGGGGCAGGGAAGCAGTACTTC	CASTKGGQGAGKQYF
-	TRBV7-9	TRBJ1-2	TRBD1	TGTGCCAGCAGCTGGGCGGGGACAGGGGAGGGCTACACCTTC	CASSWAGTGEGYTF
-	TRBV4-2	TRBJ2-7	TRBD2	TGTGCCAGCAGCCAAGGGACTAGCGGGGGGCCACTCTCCTACGAGCAGTACTTC	CASSQGTSGGPLSYEQYF